Listed below are T cell receptor beta chains from one sample, sequenced in a study of T cell responses to AZD1222 COVID-19 vaccine. Assay used: immunoSEQ multiplex PCR; TCRdb lists only in-frame clones, some missing. The table includes 150,000 or so clones, 89% detected once. Source: peripheral blood, taken on day 0 of AZD1222 vaccination. The receptors originated from an adult in good health. The CDR3 runs from the conserved cysteine through the conserved F or W. A D gene is named only where the DNA matches it firmly. The size entry is marked missing in some rows and otherwise reads once, few, many or a size class.

CDR3nt: TGCGCCAGCAGCTTGCCGGACGTCCCTGAAAAACTGTTTTTT; CDR3aa: CASSLPDVPEKLFF; d_gene: -; abundance: once; v_gene: TRBV5-1; j_gene: TRBJ1-4; len: 14
CDR3nt: TGCAGCGTTGGAGGACAGTATGATGGCTACACCTTC; CDR3aa: CSVGGQYDGYTF; d_gene: -; abundance: -; v_gene: TRBV29-1; j_gene: TRBJ1-2; len: 12
CDR3nt: TGTGCCAGCAGCTTGGCCCCACGGACTAGGGCCTACAATGAGCAGTTCTTC; CDR3aa: CASSLAPRTRAYNEQFF; d_gene: TRBD2; abundance: -; v_gene: TRBV5-6; j_gene: TRBJ2-1; len: 17
CDR3nt: TGTGCCACCAGCGACAGGAGAGGCTACGAGCAGTACTTC; CDR3aa: CATSDRRGYEQYF; d_gene: -; abundance: -; v_gene: TRBV15; j_gene: TRBJ2-7; len: 13
CDR3nt: TGTGCCAGCAGTTTAGACTATACCACAGATACGCAGTATTTT; CDR3aa: CASSLDYTTDTQYF; d_gene: -; abundance: -; v_gene: TRBV6-5; j_gene: TRBJ2-3; len: 14
CDR3nt: TGTGCCAGCCGACTAGCGGGAGAGACAGATACGCAGTATTTT; CDR3aa: CASRLAGETDTQYF; d_gene: TRBD2; abundance: few; v_gene: TRBV6-5; j_gene: TRBJ2-3; len: 14
CDR3nt: TGTGCCAGCAGTGGCGGGTCTGCCGGTACTGGAAACACCATATATTTT; CDR3aa: CASSGGSAGTGNTIYF; d_gene: -; abundance: -; v_gene: TRBV6-1; j_gene: TRBJ1-3; len: 16
CDR3nt: TGTGCCAGCTCACCCCCGATGGGCCTCATCAACAATGAGCAGTTCTTC; CDR3aa: CASSPPMGLINNEQFF; d_gene: -; abundance: -; v_gene: TRBV18; j_gene: TRBJ2-1; len: 16
CDR3nt: TGTGCCAGCTCACCATGGAGCTCTGGGGCCAACGTCCTGACTTTC; CDR3aa: CASSPWSSGANVLTF; d_gene: -; abundance: -; v_gene: TRBV18; j_gene: TRBJ2-6; len: 15
CDR3nt: TGTGCCAGCAGTTACCTGGCAGGGATGAACACTGAAGCTTTCTTT; CDR3aa: CASSYLAGMNTEAFF; d_gene: -; abundance: -; v_gene: TRBV6-5; j_gene: TRBJ1-1; len: 15
CDR3nt: TGTGCCAGCAGGGCTTACAGGGGGCAGCTCGCTGAAGCTTTCTTT; CDR3aa: CASRAYRGQLAEAFF; d_gene: TRBD1; abundance: -; v_gene: TRBV28; j_gene: TRBJ1-1; len: 15
CDR3nt: TGTGCCAGCTCAGGCGACAGGTCGCAGCCCCAGCATTTT; CDR3aa: CASSGDRSQPQHF; d_gene: -; abundance: -; v_gene: TRBV18; j_gene: TRBJ1-5; len: 13
CDR3nt: TGTGCCAGCAGCGCGACAGGGTCTTCAACTAATGAAAAACTGTTTTTT; CDR3aa: CASSATGSSTNEKLFF; d_gene: TRBD1; abundance: -; v_gene: TRBV28; j_gene: TRBJ1-4; len: 16
CDR3nt: TGTGCCAGCAGCTTCCGCGGGAGCGGGGAGACCCAGTACTTC; CDR3aa: CASSFRGSGETQYF; d_gene: TRBD2; abundance: -; v_gene: TRBV7-7; j_gene: TRBJ2-5; len: 14
CDR3nt: TGTGCCAGCAGTGTAGCGGGAGCTAGGAGCAATGAGCAGTTCTTC; CDR3aa: CASSVAGARSNEQFF; d_gene: TRBD2; abundance: -; v_gene: TRBV25-1; j_gene: TRBJ2-1; len: 15
CDR3nt: TGTGCCAGCAGCCCCCGGGACAGGGTTTACGGCTACACCTTC; CDR3aa: CASSPRDRVYGYTF; d_gene: TRBD1; abundance: -; v_gene: TRBV4-2; j_gene: TRBJ1-2; len: 14
CDR3nt: TGTGCCAGCAGCCAATCCATGTTAAGACTCAGGGGGCAGTTCTTC; CDR3aa: CASSQSMLRLRGQFF; d_gene: -; abundance: -; v_gene: TRBV3-1/TRBV3-2; j_gene: TRBJ2-1; len: 15
CDR3nt: TGTGCCAGCAGCCAAAACCGGGACAGCGGAATAGAGCAGTTCTTC; CDR3aa: CASSQNRDSGIEQFF; d_gene: TRBD1; abundance: -; v_gene: TRBV3-1/TRBV3-2; j_gene: TRBJ2-1; len: 15
CDR3nt: TGTGCCAGCAGCCCACCCGGGACAGCGAACACTGAAGCTTTCTTT; CDR3aa: CASSPPGTANTEAFF; d_gene: TRBD1; abundance: -; v_gene: TRBV5-4; j_gene: TRBJ1-1; len: 15
CDR3nt: TGTGCCAGCAGCCCCGGGGGAGGGTCCTATGGCTACACCTTC; CDR3aa: CASSPGGGSYGYTF; d_gene: -; abundance: -; v_gene: TRBV28; j_gene: TRBJ1-2; len: 14
CDR3nt: TGTGCCAGCAGCCGCGGGACATCGGGTAGCAATCAGCCCCAGCATTTT; CDR3aa: CASSRGTSGSNQPQHF; d_gene: -; abundance: once; v_gene: TRBV7-6; j_gene: TRBJ1-5; len: 16
CDR3nt: TGTGCCACGAGTGTCTCCCCCTACAATGAGCAGTTCTTC; CDR3aa: CATSVSPYNEQFF; d_gene: -; abundance: -; v_gene: TRBV24-1; j_gene: TRBJ2-1; len: 13
CDR3nt: TGTGCCAGCGCTAAGGGGGGGAGCTCCTACGAGCAGTACTTC; CDR3aa: CASAKGGSSYEQYF; d_gene: -; abundance: -; v_gene: TRBV7-9; j_gene: TRBJ2-7; len: 14
CDR3nt: TGTGCCAGCAGCTTTGAGACAGGACTGCCCATTTTGGATGGCTACACCTTC; CDR3aa: CASSFETGLPILDGYTF; d_gene: -; abundance: -; v_gene: TRBV7-9; j_gene: TRBJ1-2; len: 17
CDR3nt: TGCGCCAGCAGCTTGATAGGGGGGTCCTACGAGCAGTACTTC; CDR3aa: CASSLIGGSYEQYF; d_gene: -; abundance: -; v_gene: TRBV5-1; j_gene: TRBJ2-7; len: 14
CDR3nt: TGCGCCAGCAGCTTTCAGGGGTCCTACGAGCAGTACTTC; CDR3aa: CASSFQGSYEQYF; d_gene: -; abundance: -; v_gene: TRBV5-1; j_gene: TRBJ2-7; len: 13
CDR3nt: TGTGCCAGCTCACCGATGGGAGGTGGTGGCTACACCTTC; CDR3aa: CASSPMGGGGYTF; d_gene: -; abundance: -; v_gene: TRBV18; j_gene: TRBJ1-2; len: 13
CDR3nt: TGTGCCAGCAGTTTCTTTCGCACGCTAATAGACAATGAGCAGTTCTTC; CDR3aa: CASSFFRTLIDNEQFF; d_gene: -; abundance: -; v_gene: TRBV28; j_gene: TRBJ2-1; len: 16
CDR3nt: TGCAGCGCTGCTAGACAGGGGTATGAGCAGTTCTTC; CDR3aa: CSAARQGYEQFF; d_gene: TRBD1; abundance: -; v_gene: TRBV29-1; j_gene: TRBJ2-1; len: 12
CDR3nt: TGCGCCAGCAGCTTGGGTCCGGGACAGGGGTACTACGAGCAGTACTTC; CDR3aa: CASSLGPGQGYYEQYF; d_gene: TRBD1; abundance: -; v_gene: TRBV5-1; j_gene: TRBJ2-7; len: 16
CDR3nt: TGTGCCAGCAGTGAGTCAGCCTATGGCTACACCTTC; CDR3aa: CASSESAYGYTF; d_gene: -; abundance: -; v_gene: TRBV11-3; j_gene: TRBJ1-2; len: 12
CDR3nt: TGTGCCATCAGCCCCGGGAGCCCCTACGAGCAGTACTTC; CDR3aa: CAISPGSPYEQYF; d_gene: -; abundance: -; v_gene: TRBV10-3; j_gene: TRBJ2-7; len: 13
CDR3nt: TGTGCCAGCAGTCCCTTCGGGACAGGGGTGTTCAATGAGCAGTTCTTC; CDR3aa: CASSPFGTGVFNEQFF; d_gene: TRBD1; abundance: -; v_gene: TRBV2; j_gene: TRBJ2-1; len: 16
CDR3nt: TGTGCCAGCAGCGTCGGGGGCGAGACCCAGTACTTC; CDR3aa: CASSVGGETQYF; d_gene: -; abundance: -; v_gene: TRBV9; j_gene: TRBJ2-5; len: 12
CDR3nt: TGCGCCAGCAGCTTCGCCGGGACCGAGGGTGAAAAACTGTTTTTT; CDR3aa: CASSFAGTEGEKLFF; d_gene: -; abundance: -; v_gene: TRBV5-1; j_gene: TRBJ1-4; len: 15
CDR3nt: TGTGCCAGCAGCCCCGAGCAAGCCCGCGAGCAGTTCTTC; CDR3aa: CASSPEQAREQFF; d_gene: -; abundance: -; v_gene: TRBV7-3; j_gene: TRBJ2-1; len: 13
CDR3nt: TGTGCCAGCAGCTTGACAGGGGGGACCGGGGAGCTGTTTTTT; CDR3aa: CASSLTGGTGELFF; d_gene: TRBD1; abundance: -; v_gene: TRBV5-5; j_gene: TRBJ2-2; len: 14
CDR3nt: TGTGCCAGCAGCTTAATAGTGGGCAACACCGGGGAGCTGTTTTTT; CDR3aa: CASSLIVGNTGELFF; d_gene: -; abundance: -; v_gene: TRBV7-3; j_gene: TRBJ2-2; len: 15
CDR3nt: TGTGCCAGCAAAACCGGGACCTGGACTGAAGCTTTCTTT; CDR3aa: CASKTGTWTEAFF; d_gene: -; abundance: -; v_gene: TRBV6-6; j_gene: TRBJ1-1; len: 13
CDR3nt: TGTGCCAGCTCACCCGACACAGATACGCAGTATTTT; CDR3aa: CASSPDTDTQYF; d_gene: -; abundance: -; v_gene: TRBV18; j_gene: TRBJ2-3; len: 12
CDR3nt: TGTGCCTGGTCCAGGGTCACTGAAGCTTTCTTT; CDR3aa: CAWSRVTEAFF; d_gene: -; abundance: -; v_gene: TRBV30; j_gene: TRBJ1-1; len: 11
CDR3nt: TGTGCCAGCAGTTACTCGATACGGAGGTCCTCGGGAGGAGCTTTCTTT; CDR3aa: CASSYSIRRSSGGAFF; d_gene: -; abundance: -; v_gene: TRBV6-5; j_gene: TRBJ1-1; len: 16
CDR3nt: TGTGCCAGCAGCTACGAGGTTGTCTCCTATAATTCACCCCTCCACTTT; CDR3aa: CASSYEVVSYNSPLHF; d_gene: -; abundance: few; v_gene: TRBV7-8; j_gene: TRBJ1-6; len: 16
CDR3nt: TGTGCCAGCAGCCAAGATGGGGCTAGCGAGAGCTACGAGCAGTACTTC; CDR3aa: CASSQDGASESYEQYF; d_gene: -; abundance: -; v_gene: TRBV4-2; j_gene: TRBJ2-7; len: 16
CDR3nt: TGTGCCAGCAGCCAAAACCCCGGCGGCTCCTACGAGCAGTACTTC; CDR3aa: CASSQNPGGSYEQYF; d_gene: -; abundance: -; v_gene: TRBV4-2; j_gene: TRBJ2-7; len: 15